The 11 T cell receptor beta chains given below trace back to one sample, sequenced in a study of cytomegalovirus exposure and HLA in healthy donors. Researchers ran the PCR with 60 Vbeta and 13 Jbeta primers. Using immunoSEQ multiplex PCR, the repertoire was profiled, and TCRdb retains in-frame clones only, with some absent. The table shows fewer than 150,000 clones, with around four fifths occurring only once. The sequencing sample was made of PBMCs. All receptors come from a man in his thirties or forties in good health.

The chain carries TRBV7-2 and TRBJ2-2; TRBD2 is a possible D gene (5 bases). Deletions cut 5 bases from V and 6 bases from J, with 16 bases between. The length of the CDR3 is 15 residues. In germline, CDR1 is SGHTA, CDR2 FQGNSA. The CDR3 DNA is TGTGCCAGCAGCCCAACAACGAGGGTTTCCGGGGAGCTGTTTTTT. Protein: CASSPTTRVSGELFF.

The chain employs TRBV19 and TRBJ2-1, with unresolved D. Between the trimmed V and J ends, which lost 1 base and 5 bases, there was a span of 9 bases. Germline loops: CDR1 LNHDA, CDR2 SQIVND (reference sequence). The CDR3 is made up of 14 amino acids. The CDR3 nucleotides read TGTGCCAGTAGTATAGGCGGCAACAACAATGAGCAGTTCTTC. Translation: CASSIGGNNNEQFF.

The rearrangement uses TRBV5-4 and TRBJ2-7; D is uncertain. Germline CDR1 and CDR2: SGHNT and YYREEE (reference sequence). The ends were cut back, 6 bases at V and 5 bases at J, with 18 bases in the middle. The CDR3 runs 14 residues. This CDR3 reads CASKLRIPSHEQYF. The CDR3 DNA follows: TGTGCCAGCAAACTCAGGATCCCTTCCCACGAGCAGTACTTC.

Worth noting for this clone: A junction end diverges from the germline sequence, so it may reflect a read error. This chain uses TRBV7-2 with TRBJ2-3; 7 bases agree with TRBD1. The CDR3 sequence is 15 residues long. Germline V gives CDR1 SGHTA, CDR2 FQGNSA. The CDR3 loop is CASSFLQGGTDTQYF. In DNA form, the CDR3 reads TGTGCCAGCAGCTTTCTACAAGGGGGCACGGATACGCAGTATTTT.

The chain uses TRBV7-6 and TRBJ2-1, with a possible D match to TRBD1 (6 bases). The CDR3 length is 14 residues. Per the germline V gene, CDR1 is SGHVS and CDR2 is FNYEAQ. Trimming left V 6 bases short and J 6 bases short, with 15 bases between. The CDR3 DNA follows: TGTGCCAGCAGACCTGAGACAGGAAGCAATGAGCAGTTCTTC. This codes for CASRPETGSNEQFF.

This clone showed up just a few times. In the same sample, other DNA sequences code for this CDR3. The rearrangement joins TRBV2 to TRBJ2-5; D not resolved. With 4 bases removed from V and 5 bases from J, the gap between germline ends came to 5 bases. CDR3 size: 11 residues. Germline V gene lookup returns CDR1 SNHLY and CDR2 FYNNEI. Here the CDR3 reads CASSVRETQYF. As DNA, the CDR3 is TGTGCCAGCAGTGTGAGGGAGACCCAGTACTTC.

The V call is TRBV9, the J call TRBJ2-3; 8 bases map to TRBD2. Germline lookup yields CDR1 SGDLS and CDR2 YYNGEE. The CDR3 runs 15 residues. Trimming cost V 2 bases and J 5 bases; bases outside gene matches: 7. The CDR3 region has the DNA TGTGCCAGCAGCGTGGGGGGACTAGATTTAGATACGCAGTATTTT. It yields the protein CASSVGGLDLDTQYF.

The gene calls are TRBV5-1 and TRBJ1-1; D gene uncertain. The ends were cut back, 4 bases at V and 2 bases at J, with 12 bases in the middle. The CDR3 totals 14 residues. Germline CDR1 reads SGHRS; CDR2 reads YFSETQ. This CDR3 reads CASSKLGGNTEAFF. The CDR3 coding sequence is TGCGCCAGCAGCAAGCTTGGCGGTAACACTGAAGCTTTCTTT.

The chain carries TRBV7-2 and TRBJ2-6; no reliable D call. Germline lookup yields CDR1 SGHTA and CDR2 FQGNSA. The length of the CDR3 is 15 residues. V shed 5 bases and J shed 2 bases, with 10 bases lying between them. The CDR3 sequence: CASSPLATGANVLTF. The CDR3 DNA reads as TGTGCCAGCAGCCCTTTAGCCACTGGGGCCAACGTCCTGACTTTC. Full variable domain (rest looked up from reference TRBV7-2 and TRBJ2-6): GAGVSQSPSNKVTEKGKDVELRCDPISGHTALYWYRQSLGQGLEFLIYFQGNSAPDKSGLPSDRFSAERTGGSVSTLTIQRTQQEDSAVYLCASSPLATGANVLTFGAGSRLTVL.

The J gene is TRBJ2-2, the V gene TRBV7-3, with 8 bases fitting TRBD2. This CDR3 contains 13 residues. CDR1 is SGHTA, CDR2 FQGTGA, per germline. The junction had 4 bases not matched to a gene; V was cut back by 6 bases and J by 7 bases. The CDR3 here is CASSNAGGGELFF. The CDR3, as DNA: TGTGCCAGCAGTAACGCGGGAGGCGGGGAGCTGTTTTTT.

The chain recombines TRBV7-8 with TRBJ2-1, with 10 bases matching TRBD2. This CDR3 contains 17 residues. Trimming cost V 2 bases and J 14 bases; bases outside gene matches: 18. CDR1 is SGHVS, CDR2 FQNEAQ, per germline. The CDR3 loop reads CASSLISRAGGGGLEFF. The DNA of the CDR3 is TGTGCCAGCAGCTTAATCAGTCGAGCGGGAGGGGGCGGGTTGGAGTTCTTC.